This TCR beta chain was sequenced during a study of T-cell reconstitution after alpha-beta-depleted transplantation in children. The library targeted TCRbeta and was prepared with unique molecular identifiers. MiXCR, run by TCRdb on the PCR reads, gives a single entry per CDR3 protein. Here the sample spans about 500,000 distinct CDR3 sequences, about 33% being singletons. CDR1 and CDR2 from the germline V gene are ENHRY and SYGVKD. The CDR3 has 11 residues. The germline V and J ends were trimmed by 5 bases and 1 base, with 2 bases remaining between them. This chain uses TRBV10-3 with TRBJ1-1; D unresolved. The sample consisted of PBMCs from the stem cell graft donor, taken from the stem cell graft. This TCR came from a human donor who donated a stem cell graft to a child with aplastic anemia. The CDR3 sequence: CAISWNTEAFF. As DNA, the CDR3 is TGTGCCATCAGTTGGAACACTGAAGCTTTCTTT.